These 26 T cell receptor beta chains share one sample of origin, sequenced in a study of CD8 T cells in Susac syndrome. After extraction with the RNeasy kit, 0.5 to 1 ug of the RNA was reverse transcribed using random hexamers. MiXCR was run by TCRdb on the immunoSEQ multiplex PCR reads, yielding one entry per CDR3 protein. The table has roughly 120,000 distinct CDR3 sequences, around 96% seen once. The sample taken for sequencing was CD4+ T cells from PBMCs. The receptor source for this set is a human donor in good health.

The V gene is TRBV7-6, the J gene TRBJ2-5, with 10 bases aligning to TRBD2. This CDR3 region has 18 residues. V was pared by 5 bases and J by 5 bases, with 17 bases of the junction left unmatched. Germline V CDR1 and CDR2: SGHVS, FNYEAQ. Written as DNA, the CDR3 is TGTGCCAGCAGCGGTGACCGTCGGGGTAGCGGGGGGTCGGAGACCCAGTACTTC. This sequence encodes CASSGDRRGSGGSETQYF.

The chain has TRBV7-2 and TRBJ2-5; D is unresolved. The CDR3 is 13 amino acids. The V and J ends lost 5 bases and 4 bases respectively, with 11 bases between them. Germline CDR1 and CDR2: SGHTA and FQGNSA. DNA for the CDR3: TGTGCCAGCAGCCCCCTCACCCGAGAGACCCAGTACTTC. It translates to CASSPLTRETQYF.

The chain carries TRBV20-1 and TRBJ1-5, with D possibly matching TRBD1 (5 bases). V lost 3 bases and J lost 5, with 11 bases in between. The CDR3 spans 13 residues. Per the germline V gene, CDR1 is DFQATT and CDR2 is SNEGSKA (reference sequence). CDR3: CSASMGGDQPQHF. The CDR3 coding sequence is TGCAGTGCTAGTATGGGAGGGGATCAGCCCCAGCATTTT.

The rearrangement joins TRBV6-2 or TRBV6-3 to TRBJ2-7; TRBD1 aligns across 8 bases. Germline CDR1 and CDR2: MNHEY and SVGEGT. This CDR3 comprises 15 residues. V shed 6 bases, J shed 0 bases, and the junction held 7 bases outside the gene matches. The CDR3 spells CASRERTGYSYEQYF. The CDR3 bases are TGTGCCAGCAGGGAGCGGACAGGGTACTCCTACGAGCAGTACTTC.

The rearrangement joins TRBV7-2 to TRBJ2-3; 7 positions match TRBD2. V gave up 5 bases and J gave up 2 bases; unmatched junction bases: 7. CDR1 and CDR2 (germline): SGHTA, FQGNSA. There are 15 residues in the CDR3. The CDR3 sequence: CASSQREVLTDTQYF. In DNA, the CDR3 is TGTGCCAGCAGCCAACGGGAGGTTCTCACAGATACGCAGTATTTT.

In regard to this clonotype: Compared with germline, one end of the junction differs, possibly owing to a read error. The rearrangement links TRBV20-1 to TRBJ1-1; D gene unclear. Germline V gene data show CDR1 as DFQATT and CDR2 as SNEGSKA (reference sequence). CDR3 length equals 15 residues. CDR3 nucleotides: TGCAGTGCCCTTACCCCACAAGGACTCGACACTGCAGCTTTCTTT. Its translation is CSALTPQGLDTAAFF.

The V gene is TRBV19, the J gene TRBJ2-2; 7 bases align to TRBD2. From germline, CDR1 is LNHDA and CDR2 SQIVND (reference sequence). V lost 1 base and J lost 7; bases outside the gene matches: 9. The CDR3 length is 16 residues. CDR3 sequence (DNA): TGTGCCAGTAGTATAGGACTAGCTCGGGGTGGCGGGGAGCTGTTTTTT. Encoded protein: CASSIGLARGGGELFF.

V usage is TRBV11-2 and J usage is TRBJ2-5, with D perhaps matching TRBD2 (5 bases). Germline lookup yields CDR1 SGHAT and CDR2 FQNNGV. This CDR3 is 13 amino acids long. The V and J ends lost 4 bases and 2 bases respectively, with 8 bases between them. The CDR3 DNA sequence: TGTGCCAGCAGCTCGGACTGGCAAGAGACCCAGTACTTC. This translates into CASSSDWQETQYF. The whole variable domain, remainder taken from reference TRBV11-2 and TRBJ2-5, is EAGVAQSPRYKIIEKRQSVAFWCNPISGHATLYWYQQILGQGPKLLIQFQNNGVVDDSQLPKDRFSAERLKGVDSTLKIQPAKLEDSAVYLCASSSDWQETQYFGPGTRLLVL.

A single count supports this clonotype. The chain is built from TRBV20-1 and TRBJ2-7; D call uncertain. This CDR3 spans 13 amino acids. Trimming removed 1 base from V and 3 bases from J, with 10 bases in between. In germline, CDR1 is DFQATT, CDR2 SNEGSKA (reference sequence). Here the CDR3 DNA reads TGCAGTGCTAGAGGAGCAGAACTCTACGAGCAGTACTTC. Translation gives CSARGAELYEQYF.

The chain recombines TRBV30 with TRBJ1-1; no clear D. The CDR3 sequence is 13 residues long. CDR1 is GTSNPN, CDR2 SVGIG, per germline (reference sequence). V dropped 2 bases and J dropped 8 bases, with 15 bases sitting between them. CDR3 nucleotides: TGTGCCTGGAGTCTCGCTACGGGCCAGGAAGCTTTCTTT. It yields the protein CAWSLATGQEAFF.

The chain links TRBV7-9 to TRBJ2-2; a possible D gene is TRBD2 (5 bases). Deletions cut 2 bases from V and 7 bases from J, with 8 bases between. CDR1 and CDR2 from the germline V gene are SEHNR and FQNEAQ (reference sequence). This CDR3 comprises 13 residues. CDR3 residues: CASSLKRDGELFF. Written as DNA, the CDR3 is TGTGCCAGCAGCTTAAAGAGGGACGGGGAGCTGTTTTTT.

The chain has TRBV2 and TRBJ2-2; a weak D match, TRBD1 (5 bases). Germline V gene data show CDR1 as SNHLY and CDR2 as FYNNEI. V lost 2 bases and J 1 base, leaving 8 bases between the germline ends. The CDR3 has 15 amino acids. This CDR3 reads CASSELGQNTGELFF. The CDR3 DNA reads TGTGCCAGCAGTGAACTCGGACAGAACACCGGGGAGCTGTTTTTT. The variable domain in full, completed from reference TRBV2 and TRBJ2-2, reads EPEVTQTPSHQVTQMGQEVILRCVPISNHLYFYWYRQILGQKVEFLVSFYNNEISEKSEIFDDQFSVERPDGSNFTLKIRSTKLEDSAMYFCASSELGQNTGELFFGEGSRLTVL.

The gene calls are TRBV19 and TRBJ2-7; 9 bases agree with TRBD2. V lost 7 bases and J lost 2; bases outside the gene matches: 9. Germline-derived CDR1 and CDR2 are LNHDA and SQIVND (reference sequence). The CDR3 contains 15 residues. The DNA for the CDR3 is TGTGCCAGTAAGGCTCAAGCGGGAGGCGCCTACGAGCAGTACTTC. Encoded protein: CASKAQAGGAYEQYF.

The V call is TRBV12-3 or TRBV12-4, the J call TRBJ2-2; TRBD1 is a possible D gene (5 bases). This CDR3 has 15 amino acids. V shed 6 bases and J shed 0 bases, with 11 bases lying between them. The CDR3 DNA reads TGTGCCAGCAGACCCACAGGAGCGAACACCGGGGAGCTGTTTTTT. Encoded protein: CASRPTGANTGELFF.

The V and J genes are TRBV7-2 and TRBJ1-6, with no clear D. Germline V CDR1 and CDR2: SGHTA, FQGNSA. Trimming took 4 bases from V and 4 from J, leaving 8 bases between them. This CDR3 is built from 14 residues. The CDR3 reads CASSSPGYNSPLHF. CDR3 nucleotide sequence: TGTGCCAGCAGCTCGCCAGGATATAATTCACCCCTCCACTTT.

This chain links TRBV29-1 with TRBJ2-3, with no clear D. The germline gives CDR1 SQVTM, CDR2 ANQGSEA. The CDR3 is made up of 16 amino acids. Trimming removed 4 bases at V and 5 bases at J, with 22 bases between. The CDR3 region has the DNA TGCAGCGTTGGACTCGGAAGGGCTTCGATACGAGATACGCAGTATTTT. This translates into CSVGLGRASIRDTQYF.

The chain joins TRBV14 to TRBJ1-1; unclear D gene. Germline V lookup: CDR1 SGHDN, CDR2 FVKESK. This CDR3 is built from 16 residues. V lost 4 bases to trimming and J lost 1 base, with 16 bases between them. DNA for the CDR3: TGTGCCAGCAGCCGCTCCCATCGGCCACCGAACACTGAAGCTTTCTTT. It encodes CASSRSHRPPNTEAFF.

This sequence joins TRBV12-3 or TRBV12-4 and TRBJ2-3, with D unclear. The CDR3 covers 13 residues. Trimming pared 6 bases from V and 0 bases from J, leaving 7 bases between. CDR3 sequence (DNA): TGTGCCAGCAGGTCCCGGAGCACAGATACGCAGTATTTT. It yields the protein CASRSRSTDTQYF.

This clonotype was recorded once. The rearrangement uses TRBV7-2 and TRBJ1-5; a possible D gene is TRBD1 (5 bases). Trimming shortened V by 1 base and J by 4 bases, and 11 bases separated the two germline ends. Germline lookup yields CDR1 SGHTA and CDR2 FQGNSA. The CDR3 covers 15 residues. The CDR3 protein is CASSLGASGNQPQHF. The DNA for the CDR3 is TGTGCCAGCAGCTTAGGAGCCTCAGGGAATCAGCCCCAGCATTTT.

The chain uses TRBV4-1 and TRBJ1-1, with D possibly being TRBD1 (5 bases). V lost 4 bases to trimming and J lost 5 bases, with 17 bases between them. The CDR3 extends over 15 amino acids. Germline loops: CDR1 MGHRA, CDR2 YSYEKL. The CDR3 spells CASSLQTTVGTEAFF. The CDR3, as DNA: TGCGCCAGCAGCCTGCAAACGACAGTCGGGACTGAAGCTTTCTTT.

The chain combines TRBV5-1 with TRBJ2-7; a possible D gene is TRBD1 (6 bases). V was pared by 0 bases and J by 10 bases, with 17 bases between. The CDR3 is made up of 14 amino acids. Germline lookup yields CDR1 SGHRS and CDR2 YFSETQ. This chain's CDR3 is CASSLEGSQGEQYF. CDR3 coding DNA: TGCGCCAGCAGCTTGGAGGGATCACAGGGAGAACAGTACTTC.

This clonotype was detected once. J is TRBJ1-1 and V is TRBV20-1, with D unclear. Trimming stripped 5 bases from V and 5 bases from J, with 18 bases between. The germline V gene has CDR1 DFQATT and CDR2 SNEGSKA (reference sequence). The CDR3 is made up of 14 amino acids. In DNA, the CDR3 is TGCAGTGCTGGGAAAGGCAGTTTGGAGACTGAAGCTTTCTTT. Its protein is CSAGKGSLETEAFF.

The J gene is TRBJ2-7, the V gene TRBV10-2; possible D gene TRBD1, 5 bases. Germline V gene data show CDR1 as WSHSY and CDR2 as SAAADI. The CDR3 is 12 amino acids. V shed 9 bases and J shed 3 bases, with 12 bases lying between them. The CDR3 nucleotides read TGCGCCAGGGGGCGGCAGGACTACGAGCAGTACTTC. Translated: CARGRQDYEQYF.

This sequence joins TRBV23-1 and TRBJ1-2; 7 bases are a match to TRBD1. TRBV23-1 is an ORF, with its function uncertain. The CDR3 is 15 amino acids. Germline trimming cut 3 bases from V and 6 bases from J; bases unmatched to any gene: 10. CDR3 nucleotide sequence: TGCGCCAGCAGTCAGTCCAGGTTCAGGGGGGATGGCTACACCTTC. It yields the protein CASSQSRFRGDGYTF.

The V and J genes are TRBV9 and TRBJ2-7, with TRBD2 matching 7 bases. CDR3 size: 15 residues. V shed 0 bases and J 1 base; nucleotides not matched to a gene: 4. Germline V lookup: CDR1 SGDLS, CDR2 YYNGEE. CDR3 region: CASSVGGGTSYEQYF. Here the CDR3 DNA reads TGTGCCAGCAGCGTAGGGGGGGGTACATCCTACGAGCAGTACTTC.

This chain uses TRBV3-1 with TRBJ1-6, with D uncertain. The CDR3 loop spans 14 amino acids. Per germline, CDR1 LGHDT and CDR2 YNNKEL (reference sequence). Trimming cost V 6 bases and J 6 bases, with 12 bases left between them. CDR3 amino acids: CASSIGPPNSPLHF. The DNA of the CDR3 is TGTGCCAGCAGTATCGGACCGCCTAATTCACCCCTCCACTTT.